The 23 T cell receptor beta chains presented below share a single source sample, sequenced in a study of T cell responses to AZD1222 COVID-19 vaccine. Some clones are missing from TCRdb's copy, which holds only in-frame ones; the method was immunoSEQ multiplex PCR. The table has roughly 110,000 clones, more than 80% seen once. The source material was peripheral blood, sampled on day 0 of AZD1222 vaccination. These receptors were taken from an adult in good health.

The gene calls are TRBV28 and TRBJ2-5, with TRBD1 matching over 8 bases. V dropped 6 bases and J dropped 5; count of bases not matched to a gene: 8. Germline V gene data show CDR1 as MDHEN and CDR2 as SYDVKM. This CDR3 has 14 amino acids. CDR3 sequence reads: CASSPAGGRETQYF. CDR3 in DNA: TGTGCCAGCAGCCCGGCAGGGGGCCGGGAGACCCAGTACTTC.

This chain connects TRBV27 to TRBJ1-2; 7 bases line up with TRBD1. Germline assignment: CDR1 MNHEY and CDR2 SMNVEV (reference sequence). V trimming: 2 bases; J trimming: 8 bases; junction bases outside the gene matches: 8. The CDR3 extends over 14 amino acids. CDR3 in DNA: TGTGCCAGCAGTTTACCGCCAAGGGGGCGCGGCTACACCTTC. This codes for CASSLPPRGRGYTF.

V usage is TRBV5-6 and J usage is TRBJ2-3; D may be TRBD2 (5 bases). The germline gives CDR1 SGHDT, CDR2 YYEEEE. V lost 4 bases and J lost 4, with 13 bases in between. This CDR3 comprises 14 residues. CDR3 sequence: CASSVDSTPDTQYF. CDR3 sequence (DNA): TGTGCCAGCAGCGTGGACTCGACCCCAGATACGCAGTATTTT.

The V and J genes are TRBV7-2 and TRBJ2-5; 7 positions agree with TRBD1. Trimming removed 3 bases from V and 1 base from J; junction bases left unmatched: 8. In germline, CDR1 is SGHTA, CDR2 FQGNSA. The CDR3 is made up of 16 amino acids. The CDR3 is CASSFHRGLGQETQYF. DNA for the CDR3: TGTGCCAGCAGCTTCCACAGGGGTTTGGGCCAAGAGACCCAGTACTTC. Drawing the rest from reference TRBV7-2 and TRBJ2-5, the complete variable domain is GAGVSQSPSNKVTEKGKDVELRCDPISGHTALYWYRQSLGQGLEFLIYFQGNSAPDKSGLPSDRFSAERTGGSVSTLTIQRTQQEDSAVYLCASSFHRGLGQETQYFGPGTRLLVL.

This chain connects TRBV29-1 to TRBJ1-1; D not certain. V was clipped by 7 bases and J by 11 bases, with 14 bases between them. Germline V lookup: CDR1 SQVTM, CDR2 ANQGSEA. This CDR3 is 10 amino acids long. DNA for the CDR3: TGCAGCGCCGGGGAGGTAAGCGCTTTCTTT. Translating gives CSAGEVSAFF.

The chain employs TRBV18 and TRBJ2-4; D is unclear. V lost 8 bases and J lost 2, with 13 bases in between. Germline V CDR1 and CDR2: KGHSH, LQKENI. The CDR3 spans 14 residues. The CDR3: CASALLGPKNIQYF. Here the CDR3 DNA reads TGTGCCAGCGCCCTATTGGGTCCCAAAAACATTCAGTACTTC.

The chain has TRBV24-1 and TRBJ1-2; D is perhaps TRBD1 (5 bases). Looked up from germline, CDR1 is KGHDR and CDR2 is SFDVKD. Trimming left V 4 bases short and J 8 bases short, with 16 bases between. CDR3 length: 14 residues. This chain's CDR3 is CATSDPTTARGYTF. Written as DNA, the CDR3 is TGTGCCACCAGTGACCCAACGACAGCGCGCGGCTACACCTTC.

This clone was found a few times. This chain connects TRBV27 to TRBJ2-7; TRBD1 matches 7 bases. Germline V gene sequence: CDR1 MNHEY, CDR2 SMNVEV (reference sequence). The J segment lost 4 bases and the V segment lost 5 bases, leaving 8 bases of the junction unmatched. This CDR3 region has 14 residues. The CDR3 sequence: CASSPWTGDYEQYF. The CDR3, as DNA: TGTGCCAGCAGTCCCTGGACAGGAGATTACGAGCAGTACTTC.

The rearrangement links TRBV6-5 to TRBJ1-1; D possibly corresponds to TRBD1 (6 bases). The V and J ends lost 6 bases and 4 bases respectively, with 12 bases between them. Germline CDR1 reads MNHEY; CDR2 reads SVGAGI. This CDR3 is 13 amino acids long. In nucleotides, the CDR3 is TGTGCCAGCAGCTTTACAGGGTTCACTGAAGCTTTCTTT. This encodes CASSFTGFTEAFF.

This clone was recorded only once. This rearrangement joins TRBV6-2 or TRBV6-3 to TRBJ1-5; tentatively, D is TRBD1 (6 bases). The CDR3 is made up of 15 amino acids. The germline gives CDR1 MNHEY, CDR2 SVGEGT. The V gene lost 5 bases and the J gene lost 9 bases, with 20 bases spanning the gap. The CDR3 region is CASSDGTNPLGPQHF. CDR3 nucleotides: TGTGCCAGCAGTGACGGGACAAACCCTCTCGGGCCCCAGCATTTT.

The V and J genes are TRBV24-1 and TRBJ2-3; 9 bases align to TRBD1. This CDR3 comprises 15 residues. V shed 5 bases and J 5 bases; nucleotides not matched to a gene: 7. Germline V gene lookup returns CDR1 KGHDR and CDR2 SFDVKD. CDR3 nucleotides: TGTGCCACCAGTGCCGGGGACAGGGCAATAGATACGCAGTATTTT. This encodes CATSAGDRAIDTQYF.

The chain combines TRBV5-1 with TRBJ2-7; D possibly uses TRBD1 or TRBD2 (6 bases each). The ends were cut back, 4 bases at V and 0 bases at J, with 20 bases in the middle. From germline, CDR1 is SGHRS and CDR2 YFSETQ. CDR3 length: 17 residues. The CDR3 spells CASSAGGTKSLSYEQYF. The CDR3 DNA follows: TGCGCCAGCAGCGCTGGGGGGACAAAGAGTCTCTCCTACGAGCAGTACTTC.

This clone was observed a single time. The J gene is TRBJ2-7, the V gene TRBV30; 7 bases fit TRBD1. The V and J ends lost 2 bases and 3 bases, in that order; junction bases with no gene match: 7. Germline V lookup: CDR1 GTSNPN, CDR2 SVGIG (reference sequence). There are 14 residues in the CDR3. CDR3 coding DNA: TGTGCCTGGAGTCCCGGGACAGCAGTCTACGAGCAGTACTTC. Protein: CAWSPGTAVYEQYF. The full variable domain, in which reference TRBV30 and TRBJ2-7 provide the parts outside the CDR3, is SQTIHQWPATLVQPVGSPLSLECTVEGTSNPNLYWYRQAAGRGLQLLFYSVGIGQISSEVPQNLSASRPQDRQFILSSKKLLLSDSGFYLCAWSPGTAVYEQYFGPGTRLTVT.

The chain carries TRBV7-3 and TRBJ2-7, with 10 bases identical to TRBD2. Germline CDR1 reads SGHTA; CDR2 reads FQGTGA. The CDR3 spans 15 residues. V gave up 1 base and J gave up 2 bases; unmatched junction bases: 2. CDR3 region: CASSLRLAGPYEQYF. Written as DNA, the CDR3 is TGTGCCAGCAGCTTAAGACTAGCGGGCCCCTACGAGCAGTACTTC.

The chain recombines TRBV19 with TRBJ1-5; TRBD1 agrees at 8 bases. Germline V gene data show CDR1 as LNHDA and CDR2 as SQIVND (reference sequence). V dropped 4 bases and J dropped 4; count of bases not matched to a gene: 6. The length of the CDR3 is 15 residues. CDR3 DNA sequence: TGTGCCAGTAGTAGAAGTGGACAGGGAAATCAGCCCCAGCATTTT. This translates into CASSRSGQGNQPQHF.

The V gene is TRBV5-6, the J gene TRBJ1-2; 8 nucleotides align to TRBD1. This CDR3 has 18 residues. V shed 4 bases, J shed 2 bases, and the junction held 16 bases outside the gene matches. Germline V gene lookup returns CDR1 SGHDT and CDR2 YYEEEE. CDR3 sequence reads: CASSPRLDWRQGNYGYTF. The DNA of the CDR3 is TGTGCCAGCAGCCCGCGTTTAGATTGGAGACAGGGGAACTATGGCTACACCTTC. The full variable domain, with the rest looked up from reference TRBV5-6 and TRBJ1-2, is DAGVTQSPTHLIKTRGQQVTLRCSPKSGHDTVSWYQQALGQGPQFIFQYYEEEERQRGNFPDRFSGHQFPNYSSELNVNALLLGDSALYLCASSPRLDWRQGNYGYTFGSGTRLTVV.

The CDR3 DNA reads as TGTGCCAGCTCACCGGGGACAGCTATCTCCTACGAGCAGTACTTC. Protein product: CASSPGTAISYEQYF. The chain employs TRBV18 and TRBJ2-7; 7 bases are a match to TRBD1. Looked up from germline, CDR1 is KGHSH and CDR2 is LQKENI. The CDR3 runs 15 residues. V was pared by 3 bases and J by 0 bases, with 5 bases of the junction left unmatched.

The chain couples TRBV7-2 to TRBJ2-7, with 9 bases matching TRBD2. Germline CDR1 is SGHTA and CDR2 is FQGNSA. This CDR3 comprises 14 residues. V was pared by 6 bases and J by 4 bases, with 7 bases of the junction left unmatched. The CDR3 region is CASRGLASGYEQYF. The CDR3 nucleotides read TGTGCCAGCAGGGGACTAGCTTCGGGGTACGAGCAGTACTTC.

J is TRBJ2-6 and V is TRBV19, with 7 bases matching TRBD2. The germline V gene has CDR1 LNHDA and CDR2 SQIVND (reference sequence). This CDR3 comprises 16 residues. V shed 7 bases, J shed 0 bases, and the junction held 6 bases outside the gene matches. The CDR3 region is CASTPGRASGANVLTF. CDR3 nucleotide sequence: TGTGCCAGTACCCCAGGGAGGGCCTCTGGGGCCAACGTCCTGACTTTC.

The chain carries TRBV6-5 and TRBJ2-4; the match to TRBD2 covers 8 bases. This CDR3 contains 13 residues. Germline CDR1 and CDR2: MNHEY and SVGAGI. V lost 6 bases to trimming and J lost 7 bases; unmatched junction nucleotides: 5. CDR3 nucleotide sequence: TGTGCCAGCAGCCAGCGGGAGAATAACATTCAGTACTTC. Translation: CASSQRENNIQYF.

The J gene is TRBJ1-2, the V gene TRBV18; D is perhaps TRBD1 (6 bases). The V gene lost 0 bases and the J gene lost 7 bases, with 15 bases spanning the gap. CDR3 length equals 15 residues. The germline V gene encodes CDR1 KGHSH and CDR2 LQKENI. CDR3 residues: CASSPPSTGSSGYTF. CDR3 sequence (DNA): TGTGCCAGCTCACCACCGTCCACAGGGTCGAGTGGCTACACCTTC.

The CDR3, as DNA: TGTGCCAGCAGCAACTCGGCCGGGGAGCTGTTTTTT. Protein sequence: CASSNSAGELFF. This chain connects TRBV14 to TRBJ2-2; no firm D call. Germline CDR1 SGHDN, CDR2 FVKESK. The CDR3 runs to 12 residues. Trimming removed 5 bases at V and 6 bases at J, with 7 bases between.

The CDR3 protein is CASKFGFHYEQYF. The CDR3, as DNA: TGTGCCAGTAAGTTTGGGTTTCACTACGAGCAGTACTTC. The chain recombines TRBV19 with TRBJ2-7; D gene unclear. This CDR3 has 13 amino acids. Trimming pared 7 bases from V and 3 bases from J, leaving 13 bases between. Germline-derived CDR1 and CDR2 are LNHDA and SQIVND (reference sequence).